A single sample is the source of the 15 T cell receptor beta chains below, sequenced in a study of T cell responses to AZD1222 COVID-19 vaccine. The repertoire was sequenced with immunoSEQ multiplex PCR; TCRdb's copy has only in-frame clones and lacks some. The sample gives 130,000 or so clones, 85% to 95% of which show up once; roughly 7% is in the top ten. This specimen was peripheral blood, taken on day 0 of AZD1222 vaccination. Receptors were obtained from an adult in good health.

The CDR3 here is CASSQDLGYTEAFF. In DNA, the CDR3 is TGCGCCAGCAGCCAAGACCTTGGATACACTGAAGCTTTCTTT. V and J are TRBV4-1 and TRBJ1-1, with unresolved D. The CDR3 covers 14 residues. V dropped 0 bases and J dropped 3 bases, with 8 bases sitting between them. CDR1 and CDR2 from the germline V gene are MGHRA and YSYEKL.

V usage is TRBV7-2 and J usage is TRBJ2-7, with TRBD2 matching 8 bases. Germline V gene sequence: CDR1 SGHTA, CDR2 FQGNSA. This CDR3 is built from 14 residues. Losses at the gene ends were 7 bases for V and 2 bases for J; bases not matched to a gene: 7. The DNA of the CDR3 is TGTGCCAGCACCCTTCAGCGGGGGCCCTACGAGCAGTACTTC. It yields the protein CASTLQRGPYEQYF. Filled out from reference TRBV7-2 and TRBJ2-7, the complete variable domain reads GAGVSQSPSNKVTEKGKDVELRCDPISGHTALYWYRQSLGQGLEFLIYFQGNSAPDKSGLPSDRFSAERTGGSVSTLTIQRTQQEDSAVYLCASTLQRGPYEQYFGPGTRLTVT.

This chain connects TRBV28 to TRBJ1-4; 9 positions agree with TRBD1. Germline assignment: CDR1 MDHEN and CDR2 SYDVKM. V dropped 6 bases and J dropped 5; count of bases not matched to a gene: 7. This CDR3 comprises 15 residues. This CDR3 reads CASSAGGTGNEKLFF. The CDR3 DNA sequence: TGTGCCAGCAGCGCAGGCGGGACAGGGAATGAAAAACTGTTTTTT.

The V call is TRBV11-3, the J call TRBJ2-1; D unresolved. Germline CDR1 reads SGHNT; CDR2 reads YENEEA. The CDR3 is 14 residues long. V dropped 3 bases and J dropped 7 bases, with 13 bases sitting between them. Here the CDR3 DNA reads TGTGCCAGCAGCTTTGCCTCGGACGGTAATGAGCAGTTCTTC. Protein: CASSFASDGNEQFF.

This clone has just one count. The rearrangement links TRBV9 to TRBJ2-1; D unclear. Germline lookup yields CDR1 SGDLS and CDR2 YYNGEE. This CDR3 spans 15 amino acids. Trimming pared 4 bases from V and 0 bases from J, leaving 11 bases between. The CDR3 region is CASSTLSFSYNEQFF. The CDR3 coding sequence is TGTGCCAGCAGCACACTCTCCTTCTCCTACAATGAGCAGTTCTTC.

The gene calls are TRBV10-3 and TRBJ1-2, with a weak D call TRBD1 (5 bases). Germline V gene data show CDR1 as ENHRY and CDR2 as SYGVKD. The CDR3 has 11 residues. CDR3 nucleotides: TGTGCTAATCGAGGGGTTGGTGGCTACACCTTC. This encodes CANRGVGGYTF.

The chain links TRBV3-1 (or the pseudogene TRBV3-2) to TRBJ1-2; no firm D call. V shed 0 bases and J shed 7 bases, with 15 bases lying between them. This CDR3 is built from 15 residues. Germline V gene data show CDR1 as LGHDT and CDR2 as YNNKEL (reference sequence). The CDR3 sequence: CASSQDYAELGGYTF. The CDR3 nucleotides read TGTGCCAGCAGCCAAGATTACGCAGAGCTGGGTGGCTACACCTTC.

The chain has TRBV4-2 and TRBJ1-6; D unresolved. Deletions cut 0 bases from V and 10 bases from J, with 10 bases between. The length of the CDR3 is 14 residues. Germline lookup yields CDR1 LGHNA and CDR2 YNFKEQ. CDR3 sequence (DNA): TGTGCCAGCAGCCAAGAGGGCAACAACTCACCCCTCCACTTT. Translated: CASSQEGNNSPLHF.

The rearrangement joins TRBV6-5 to TRBJ2-7; no reliable D call. V shed 2 bases and J shed 2 bases, with 13 bases lying between them. Germline V lookup: CDR1 MNHEY, CDR2 SVGAGI. This CDR3 comprises 15 residues. CDR3 in DNA: TGTGCCAGCAGTTACCTGCCCTCCGAGCCCTACGAGCAGTACTTC. It codes for CASSYLPSEPYEQYF.

This chain connects TRBV10-3 to TRBJ2-1; the match to TRBD1 covers 10 bases. Per germline, CDR1 ENHRY and CDR2 SYGVKD. The ends lost 5 bases at V and 7 bases at J; junction bases unmatched: 14. The CDR3 covers 17 residues. The CDR3 DNA reads TGTGCCATCAGTCTACCCCAGGACAGGGGGATAATAAATGAGCAGTTCTTC. Residues: CAISLPQDRGIINEQFF.

This sequence joins TRBV28 and TRBJ1-1; no firm D call. The CDR3 loop spans 13 amino acids. Trimming took 4 bases from V and 2 from J, leaving 8 bases between them. CDR1 is MDHEN, CDR2 SYDVKM, per germline. CDR3 bases: TGTGCCAGCAGTTCCCCGGGAAACACTGAAGCTTTCTTT. It codes for CASSSPGNTEAFF. The complete variable domain, with remaining parts taken from reference TRBV28 and TRBJ1-1, reads DVKVTQSSRYLVKRTGEKVFLECVQDMDHENMFWYRQDPGLGLRLIYFSYDVKMKEKGDIPEGYSVSREKKERFSLILESASTNQTSMYLCASSSPGNTEAFFGQGTRLTVV.

The V gene is TRBV7-6, the J gene TRBJ2-1, with 8 bases identical to TRBD2. This CDR3 has 20 residues. Germline CDR1 is SGHVS and CDR2 is FNYEAQ. V lost 1 base, J lost 1 base, and 15 bases stayed unmatched. Here the CDR3 reads CASSLEVIAGPRGSYNEQFF. In nucleotides, the CDR3 is TGTGCCAGCAGCTTAGAGGTAATAGCGGGACCCCGGGGGTCCTACAATGAGCAGTTCTTC.

The V gene is TRBV7-3, the J gene TRBJ2-1; 9 bases are a match to TRBD2. Germline V gene data show CDR1 as SGHTA and CDR2 as FQGTGA. The ends lost 3 bases at V and 0 bases at J; junction bases unmatched: 9. This CDR3 spans 18 amino acids. The CDR3 spells CASSFSFSGSSSYNEQFF. The CDR3 nucleotides read TGTGCCAGCAGCTTCTCGTTTAGCGGGAGTAGCTCCTACAATGAGCAGTTCTTC.

The chain links TRBV11-2 to TRBJ2-1; 9 positions agree with TRBD2. V dropped 2 bases and J dropped 7; count of bases not matched to a gene: 15. Germline CDR1 reads SGHAT; CDR2 reads FQNNGV. The CDR3 is made up of 18 amino acids. The CDR3 DNA reads as TGTGCCAGCAGCTTATATTCTAGCGGGACCTCCACTGGGAATGAGCAGTTCTTC. It yields the protein CASSLYSSGTSTGNEQFF.

This chain uses TRBV4-1 with TRBJ2-7; TRBD2 matches at 10 bases. Germline-derived CDR1 and CDR2 are MGHRA and YSYEKL. Germline trimming cut 1 base from V and 3 bases from J; bases unmatched to any gene: 3. This CDR3 is built from 15 residues. The CDR3 nucleotides are TGCGCCAGCAGCCAAGCCCCTAGCGGGAGCTACGAGCAGTACTTC. Its protein is CASSQAPSGSYEQYF.